The clone carrying this TCR beta chain showed up just a few times. Sequencing used immunoSEQ multiplex PCR; TCRdb keeps in-frame clones, though not all of them. The table records more than 60,000 clones, roughly 87% of them present only once. Trimming pared 7 bases from V and 6 bases from J, leaving 11 bases between. The CDR3 covers 12 residues. From germline, CDR1 is SNHLY and CDR2 FYNNEI. This entry belongs to a study of blood T cell repertoires in COVID-19. This receptor was identified in a woman between 50 and 59 years old with active COVID-19. This chain joins TRBV2 and TRBJ2-3; D may be TRBD2 (6 bases). Sequencing was carried out using peripheral blood. This chain's CDR3 is CASNSRGDTQYF. CDR3 DNA sequence: TGTGCCAGCAATAGCCGGGGGGATACGCAGTATTTT.